This T cell receptor beta chain was obtained from a study of blood T cell repertoires in COVID-19. The CDR3 contains 16 residues. The ends were cut back, 8 bases at V and 4 bases at J, with 22 bases in the middle. Germline assignment: CDR1 MDHEN and CDR2 SYDVKM. Original methodology: Cell counts per sample came from amplifying reference gene primers. Profiled with immunoSEQ multiplex PCR; TCRdb holds only in-frame clones, not every one. V, J and clone size are taken as reported in that table, and D and trimming were inferred from the DNA itself. The profile covers 65,000 to 100,000 clones, with about 89% appearing a single time and 8% to 10% taken by the ten largest.

Sequencing used peripheral blood. The chain carries TRBV28 and TRBJ2-3, with TRBD1 as a possible D gene (5 bases). This TCR derives from a man aged 50-59 years with acute or convalescent COVID-19. CDR3 DNA: TGTGCCAGCGGACAAATAAAGCCTGCCAGTGCAGATACGCAGTATTTT. Translating gives CASGQIKPASADTQYF.